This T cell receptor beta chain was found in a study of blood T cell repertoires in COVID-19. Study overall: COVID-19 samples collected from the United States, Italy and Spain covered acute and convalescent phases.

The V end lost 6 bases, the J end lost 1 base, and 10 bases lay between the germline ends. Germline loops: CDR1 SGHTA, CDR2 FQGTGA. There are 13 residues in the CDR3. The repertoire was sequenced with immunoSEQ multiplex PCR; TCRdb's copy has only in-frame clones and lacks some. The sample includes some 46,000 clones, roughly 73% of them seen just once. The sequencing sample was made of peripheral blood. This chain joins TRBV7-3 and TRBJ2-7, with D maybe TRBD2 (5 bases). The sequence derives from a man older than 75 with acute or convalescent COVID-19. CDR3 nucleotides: TGTGCCAGCAGGAAAAGAGGGTCCTACGAGCAGTACTTC. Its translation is CASRKRGSYEQYF.